Sequencing of this T cell receptor beta chain was carried out in a study of regulatory T cells in long-lasting Graves disease. Germline trimming cut 5 bases from V and 4 bases from J; bases unmatched to any gene: 4. The CDR3 runs to 15 residues. CDR3 regions were amplified by Arm-PCR using iRepertoire HTBI primers to build TCR beta libraries. A single record per CDR3 protein comes from TCRdb applying MiXCR to the multiplex PCR reads. Seen here are hundreds of thousands of distinct CDR3 sequences, roughly 16% observed once, and the top ten hold around a sixth. As to time point: newly diagnosed GD, antithyroid drugs for less than 3 months. The TCR library was prepared using RNA isolated from PBMCs. This clonotype was picked up many times. The data also belong to a second study, concerning T cells in Graves' hyperthyroidism and ophthalmopathy.

The TCR originated in a woman in her twenties or thirties with Graves disease. Here the sequenced sample was peripheral blood mononuclear cells (PBMCs), taken at new diagnosis, from a patient treated with antithyroid drugs. The chain carries TRBV12-3 or TRBV12-4 and TRBJ2-1; 11 bases line up with TRBD2. The DNA for the CDR3 is TGTGCCAGCAGTGTCTTAGCGGGAGGGTACAATGAGCAGTTCTTC. Protein: CASSVLAGGYNEQFF.